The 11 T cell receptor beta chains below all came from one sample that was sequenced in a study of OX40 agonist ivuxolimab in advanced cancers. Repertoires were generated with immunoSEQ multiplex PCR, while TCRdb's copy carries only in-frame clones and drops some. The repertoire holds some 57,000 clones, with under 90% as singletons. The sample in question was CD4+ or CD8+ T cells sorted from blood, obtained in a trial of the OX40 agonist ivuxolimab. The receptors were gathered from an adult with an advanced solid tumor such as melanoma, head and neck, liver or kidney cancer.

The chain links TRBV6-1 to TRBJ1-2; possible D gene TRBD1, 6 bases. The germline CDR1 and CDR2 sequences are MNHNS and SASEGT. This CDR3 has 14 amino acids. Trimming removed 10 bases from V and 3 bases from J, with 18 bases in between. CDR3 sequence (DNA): TGTGCCACCTACGTCGGGGGCCTCGACTATGGCTACACCTTC. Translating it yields CATYVGGLDYGYTF.

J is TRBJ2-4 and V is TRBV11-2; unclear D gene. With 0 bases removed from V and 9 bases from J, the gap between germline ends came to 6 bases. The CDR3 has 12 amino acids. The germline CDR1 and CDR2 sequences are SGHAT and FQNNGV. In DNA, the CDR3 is TGTGCCAGCAGCTTAGACCAGGCCATTCAGTACTTC. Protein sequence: CASSLDQAIQYF.

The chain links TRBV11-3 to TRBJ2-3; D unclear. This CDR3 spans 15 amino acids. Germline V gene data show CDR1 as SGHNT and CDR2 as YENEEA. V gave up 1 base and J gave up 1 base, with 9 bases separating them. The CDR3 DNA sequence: TGTGCCAGCAGCTTAGGGGGTTTAGGCACAGATACGCAGTATTTT. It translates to CASSLGGLGTDTQYF.

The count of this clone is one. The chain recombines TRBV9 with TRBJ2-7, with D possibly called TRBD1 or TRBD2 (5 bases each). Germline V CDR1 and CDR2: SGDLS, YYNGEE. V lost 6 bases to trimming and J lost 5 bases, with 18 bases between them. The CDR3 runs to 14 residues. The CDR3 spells CASTRGQGPHEQYF. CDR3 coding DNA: TGTGCCAGCACCCGAGGTCAGGGACCCCACGAGCAGTACTTC.

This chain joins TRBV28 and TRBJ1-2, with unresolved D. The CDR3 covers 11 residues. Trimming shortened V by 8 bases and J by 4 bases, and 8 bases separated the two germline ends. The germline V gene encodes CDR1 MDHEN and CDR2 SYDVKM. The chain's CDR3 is CASGHGYGYTF. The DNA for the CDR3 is TGTGCCAGCGGGCACGGCTATGGCTACACCTTC.

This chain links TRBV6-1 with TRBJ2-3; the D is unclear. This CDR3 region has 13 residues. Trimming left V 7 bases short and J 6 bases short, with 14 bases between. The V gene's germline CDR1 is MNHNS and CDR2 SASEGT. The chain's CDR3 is CASTYGGWDTQYF. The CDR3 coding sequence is TGTGCCAGCACATACGGTGGCTGGGATACGCAGTATTTT.

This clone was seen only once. The CDR3 loop reads CSVAGTSGEGQFF. The CDR3 region has the DNA TGCAGCGTGGCCGGGACTAGCGGCGAGGGGCAGTTCTTC. The chain joins TRBV29-1 to TRBJ2-1; 11 bases line up with TRBD2. The V gene's germline CDR1 is SQVTM and CDR2 ANQGSEA. J was trimmed by 12 bases and V by 6 bases; bases with no gene match: 10. The CDR3 runs 13 residues.

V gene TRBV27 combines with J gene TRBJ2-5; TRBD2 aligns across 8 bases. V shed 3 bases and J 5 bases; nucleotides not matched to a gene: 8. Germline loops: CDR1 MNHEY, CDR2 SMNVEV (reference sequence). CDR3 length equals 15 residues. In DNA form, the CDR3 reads TGTGCCAGCAGTTTCCAGCGGGGGCCTTGGGAGACCCAGTACTTC. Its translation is CASSFQRGPWETQYF.

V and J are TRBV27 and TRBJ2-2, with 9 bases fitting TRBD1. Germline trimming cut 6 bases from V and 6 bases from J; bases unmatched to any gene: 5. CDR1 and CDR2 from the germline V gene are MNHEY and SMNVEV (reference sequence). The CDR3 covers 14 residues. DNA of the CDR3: TGTGCCAGCAGGTCCGGGACAGGGTCCGGGGAGCTGTTTTTT. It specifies CASRSGTGSGELFF.

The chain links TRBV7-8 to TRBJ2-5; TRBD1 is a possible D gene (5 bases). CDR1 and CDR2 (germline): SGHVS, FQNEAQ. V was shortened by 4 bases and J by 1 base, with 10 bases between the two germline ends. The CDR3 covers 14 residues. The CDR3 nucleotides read TGTGCCAGCAGCTACCAGGGTGGCCAAGAGACCCAGTACTTC. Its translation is CASSYQGGQETQYF.

This CDR3 reads CASRLWDRAQETQYF. In nucleotides, the CDR3 is TGCGCCAGCAGGCTGTGGGACAGGGCCCAAGAGACCCAGTACTTC. V is TRBV23-1 and J is TRBJ2-5, with TRBD1 identical over 9 bases. TRBV23-1 falls under the ORF class, with uncertain function. V lost 6 bases and J lost 1; bases outside the gene matches: 6. The CDR3 covers 15 residues.